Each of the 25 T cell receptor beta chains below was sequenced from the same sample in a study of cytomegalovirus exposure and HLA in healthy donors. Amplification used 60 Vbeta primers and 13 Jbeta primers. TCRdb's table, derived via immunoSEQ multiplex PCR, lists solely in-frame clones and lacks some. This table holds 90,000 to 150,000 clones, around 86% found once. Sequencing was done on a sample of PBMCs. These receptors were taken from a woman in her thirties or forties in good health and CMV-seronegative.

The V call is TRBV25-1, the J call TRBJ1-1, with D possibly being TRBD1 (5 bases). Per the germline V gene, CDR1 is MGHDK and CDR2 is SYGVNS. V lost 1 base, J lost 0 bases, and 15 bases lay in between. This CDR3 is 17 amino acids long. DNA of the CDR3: TGTGCCAGCAGTGAATTGTCTCAGGGTGACATGAACACTGAAGCTTTCTTT. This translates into CASSELSQGDMNTEAFF.

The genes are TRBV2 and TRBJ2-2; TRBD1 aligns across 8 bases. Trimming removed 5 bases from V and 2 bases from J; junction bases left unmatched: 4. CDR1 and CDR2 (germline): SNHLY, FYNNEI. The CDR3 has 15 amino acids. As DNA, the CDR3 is TGTGCCAGCAGTTCGCAGGGGGCAAACACCGGGGAGCTGTTTTTT. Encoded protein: CASSSQGANTGELFF.

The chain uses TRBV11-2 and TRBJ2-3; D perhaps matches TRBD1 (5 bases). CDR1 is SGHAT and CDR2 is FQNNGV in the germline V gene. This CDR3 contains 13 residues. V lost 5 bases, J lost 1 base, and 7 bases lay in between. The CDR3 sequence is CASSLRGTDTQYF. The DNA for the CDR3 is TGTGCCAGCAGCCTCAGGGGCACAGATACGCAGTATTTT.

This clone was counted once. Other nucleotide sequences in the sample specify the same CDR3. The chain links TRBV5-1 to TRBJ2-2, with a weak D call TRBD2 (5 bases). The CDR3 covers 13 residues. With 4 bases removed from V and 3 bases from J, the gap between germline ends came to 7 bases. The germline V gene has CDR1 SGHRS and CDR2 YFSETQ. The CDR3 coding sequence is TGCGCCAGCAGCCGGGGATACACCGGGGAGCTGTTTTTT. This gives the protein CASSRGYTGELFF.

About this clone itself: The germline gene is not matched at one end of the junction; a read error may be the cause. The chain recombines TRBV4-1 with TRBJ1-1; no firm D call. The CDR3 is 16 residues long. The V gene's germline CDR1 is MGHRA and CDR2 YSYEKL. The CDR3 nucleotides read TGTGCCAGCAGCCAGGCGTTAAGAGGCATGAACACTGAAGCTTTCTTT. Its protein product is CASSQALRGMNTEAFF.

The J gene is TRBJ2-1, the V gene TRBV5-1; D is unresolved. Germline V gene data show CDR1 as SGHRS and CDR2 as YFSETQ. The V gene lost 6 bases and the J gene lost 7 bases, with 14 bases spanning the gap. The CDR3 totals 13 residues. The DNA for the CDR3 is TGCGCCAGCACGTCGACTCCGCCAAATGAGCAGTTCTTC. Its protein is CASTSTPPNEQFF.

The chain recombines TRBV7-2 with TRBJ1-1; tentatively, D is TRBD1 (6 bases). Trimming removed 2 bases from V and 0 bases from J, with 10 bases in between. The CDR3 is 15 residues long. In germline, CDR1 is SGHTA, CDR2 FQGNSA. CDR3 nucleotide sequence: TGTGCCAGCAGCTTACAGGGACACATGAACACTGAAGCTTTCTTT. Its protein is CASSLQGHMNTEAFF.

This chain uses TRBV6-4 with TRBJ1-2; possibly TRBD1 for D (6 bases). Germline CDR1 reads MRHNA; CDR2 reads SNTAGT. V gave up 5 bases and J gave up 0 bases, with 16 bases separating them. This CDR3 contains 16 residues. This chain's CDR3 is CASSPARDIANYGYTF. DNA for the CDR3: TGTGCCAGCAGTCCTGCCCGGGACATAGCTAACTATGGCTACACCTTC.

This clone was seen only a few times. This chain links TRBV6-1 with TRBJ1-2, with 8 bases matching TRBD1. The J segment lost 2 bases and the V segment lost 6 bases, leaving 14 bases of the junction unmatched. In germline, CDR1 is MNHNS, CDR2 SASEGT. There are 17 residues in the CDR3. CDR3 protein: CASSETLTGVANYGYTF. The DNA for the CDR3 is TGTGCCAGCAGCGAAACGCTGACAGGGGTAGCCAACTATGGCTACACCTTC.

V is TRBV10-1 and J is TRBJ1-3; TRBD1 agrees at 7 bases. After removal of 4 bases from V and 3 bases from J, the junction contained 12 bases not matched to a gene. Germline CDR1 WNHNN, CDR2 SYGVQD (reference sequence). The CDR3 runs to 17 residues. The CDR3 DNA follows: TGCGCCAGCAGTGCGAAGGCAGGGACAGAAGTTGGAAACACCATATATTTT. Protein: CASSAKAGTEVGNTIYF.

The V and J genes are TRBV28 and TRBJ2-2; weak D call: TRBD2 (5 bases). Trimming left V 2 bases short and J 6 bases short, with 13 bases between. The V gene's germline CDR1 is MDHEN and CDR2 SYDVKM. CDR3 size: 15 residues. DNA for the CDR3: TGTGCCAGCAGTTTAACGCCGGGAATCCCCGGGGAGCTGTTTTTT. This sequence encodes CASSLTPGIPGELFF.

The CDR3 DNA reads TGTGCCAGCAGCCCCCGACTAGCGGGAGGGAGGCCAGATACGCAGTATTTT. Amino acid sequence: CASSPRLAGGRPDTQYF. The chain has TRBV9 and TRBJ2-3; 14 nucleotides align to TRBD2. CDR1 and CDR2 (germline): SGDLS, YYNGEE. CDR3 length: 17 amino acids. J was trimmed by 4 bases and V by 4 bases; bases with no gene match: 8.

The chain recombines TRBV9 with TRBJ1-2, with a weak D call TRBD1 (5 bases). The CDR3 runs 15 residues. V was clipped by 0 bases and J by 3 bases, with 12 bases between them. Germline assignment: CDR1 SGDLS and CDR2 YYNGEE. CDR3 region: CASSVALQGDYGYTF. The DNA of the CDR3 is TGTGCCAGCAGCGTAGCCCTCCAGGGCGACTATGGCTACACCTTC.

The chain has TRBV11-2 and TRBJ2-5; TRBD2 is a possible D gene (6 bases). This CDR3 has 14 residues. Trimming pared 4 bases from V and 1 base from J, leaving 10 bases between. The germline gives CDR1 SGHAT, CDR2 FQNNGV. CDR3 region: CASSSGLRQETQYF. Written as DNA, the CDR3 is TGTGCCAGCAGCTCGGGACTGCGCCAAGAGACCCAGTACTTC.

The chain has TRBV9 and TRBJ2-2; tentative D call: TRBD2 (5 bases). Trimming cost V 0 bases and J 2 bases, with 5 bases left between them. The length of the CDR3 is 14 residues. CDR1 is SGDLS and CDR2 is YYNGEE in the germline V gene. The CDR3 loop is CASSVGLNTGELFF. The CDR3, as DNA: TGTGCCAGCAGCGTAGGACTAAACACCGGGGAGCTGTTTTTT.

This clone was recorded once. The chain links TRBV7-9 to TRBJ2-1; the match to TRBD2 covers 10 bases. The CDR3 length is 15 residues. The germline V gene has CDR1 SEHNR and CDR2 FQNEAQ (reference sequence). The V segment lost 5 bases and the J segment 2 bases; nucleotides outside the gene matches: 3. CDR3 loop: CASSPGTSAYNEQFF. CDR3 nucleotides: TGTGCCAGCAGCCCCGGGACTAGCGCCTACAATGAGCAGTTCTTC.

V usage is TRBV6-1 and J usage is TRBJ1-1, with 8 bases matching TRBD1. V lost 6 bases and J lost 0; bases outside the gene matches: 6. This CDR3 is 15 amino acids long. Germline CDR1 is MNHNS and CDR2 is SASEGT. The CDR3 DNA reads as TGTGCCAGCAGAGACAGGGGACGAATGAACACTGAAGCTTTCTTT. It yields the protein CASRDRGRMNTEAFF.

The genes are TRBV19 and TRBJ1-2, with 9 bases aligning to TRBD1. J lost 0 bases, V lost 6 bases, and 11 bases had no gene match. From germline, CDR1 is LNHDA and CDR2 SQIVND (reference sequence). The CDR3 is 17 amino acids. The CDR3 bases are TGTGCCAGTAGCGCCAAAACCGGGACAGGGCCTAACTATGGCTACACCTTC. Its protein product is CASSAKTGTGPNYGYTF.

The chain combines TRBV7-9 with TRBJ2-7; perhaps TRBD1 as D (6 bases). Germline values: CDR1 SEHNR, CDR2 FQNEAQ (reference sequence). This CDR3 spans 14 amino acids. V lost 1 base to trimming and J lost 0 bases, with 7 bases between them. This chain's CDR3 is CASSLDRDSYEQYF. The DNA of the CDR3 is TGTGCCAGCAGCTTAGACAGGGACTCCTACGAGCAGTACTTC. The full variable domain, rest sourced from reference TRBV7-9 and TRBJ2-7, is DTGVSQNPRHKITKRGQNVTFRCDPISEHNRLYWYRQTLGQGPEFLTYFQNEAQLEKSRLLSDRFSAERPKGSFSTLEIQRTEQGDSAMYLCASSLDRDSYEQYFGPGTRLTVT.

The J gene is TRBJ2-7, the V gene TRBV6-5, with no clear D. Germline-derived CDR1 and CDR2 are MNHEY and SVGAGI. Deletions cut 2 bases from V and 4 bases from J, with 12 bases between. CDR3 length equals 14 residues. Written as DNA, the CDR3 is TGTGCCAGCAGTTACCACCCGGGTTCTTACGAGCAGTACTTC. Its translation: CASSYHPGSYEQYF.

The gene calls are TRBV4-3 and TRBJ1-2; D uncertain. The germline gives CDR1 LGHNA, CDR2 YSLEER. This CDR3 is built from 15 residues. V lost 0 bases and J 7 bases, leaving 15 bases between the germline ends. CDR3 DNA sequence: TGCGCCAGCAGCCAAGATATTTCATCCGGGTGTGGCTACACCTTC. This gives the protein CASSQDISSGCGYTF.

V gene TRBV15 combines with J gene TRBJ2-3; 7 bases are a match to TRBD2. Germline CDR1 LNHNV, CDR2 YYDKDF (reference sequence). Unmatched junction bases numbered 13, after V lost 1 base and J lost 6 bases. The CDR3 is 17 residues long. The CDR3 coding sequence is TGTGCCACCAGCAGAGTCCCTAGCGGCGCGGGTGTTGATACGCAGTATTTT. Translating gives CATSRVPSGAGVDTQYF.

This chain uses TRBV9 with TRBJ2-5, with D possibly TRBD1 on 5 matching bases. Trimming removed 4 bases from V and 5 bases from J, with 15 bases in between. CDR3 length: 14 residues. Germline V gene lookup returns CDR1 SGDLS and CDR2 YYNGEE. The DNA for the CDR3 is TGTGCCAGCAGCCCTGGGCAGGGCCGGGAGACCCAGTACTTC. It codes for CASSPGQGRETQYF.

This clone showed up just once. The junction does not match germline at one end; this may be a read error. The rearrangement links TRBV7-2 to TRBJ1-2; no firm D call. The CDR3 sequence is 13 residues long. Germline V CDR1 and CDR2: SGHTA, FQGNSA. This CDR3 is CASSLDLGGGCTF. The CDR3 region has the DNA TGTGCCAGCAGCTTAGATCTGGGAGGTGGCTGCACCTTC.

The CDR3 DNA follows: TGTGCCAGCAGCCTAGGACCTAGCGGGAACTTCGAGCAGTACTTC. Translated: CASSLGPSGNFEQYF. This rearrangement joins TRBV7-9 to TRBJ2-7; 9 nucleotides agree with TRBD2. From germline, CDR1 is SEHNR and CDR2 FQNEAQ (reference sequence). The CDR3 is 15 residues long. V shed 5 bases and J 6 bases; nucleotides not matched to a gene: 11.